This T cell receptor (beta chain) is drawn from a study of blood T cell repertoires in COVID-19. About the study: From T cells, B-cell-depleted T cells, or PBMCs came the material, which was cDNA or gDNA.

Germline CDR1 reads SGDLS; CDR2 reads YYNGEE. The CDR3 loop spans 13 amino acids. V lost 0 bases and J lost 14, with 12 bases in between. Per the study methods: Reference gene primer amplification in the assay estimated nucleated cell counts. The table came from immunoSEQ multiplex PCR; TCRdb's copy has only in-frame clones and leaves some out. D and trimming come from the DNA, and the V and J calls and clone size come from that table. The sample lists 200,000 to 300,000 clones; 70% to 90% were seen once. Sequenced input: peripheral blood. The chain joins TRBV9 to TRBJ1-6; D remains unclear. The receptor was derived from a man at least 80 years old with acute or convalescent COVID-19. For the CDR3, the DNA is TGTGCCAGCAGCGTAGCCGCTCAAGAGACCCTCCACTTT. It encodes CASSVAAQETLHF.